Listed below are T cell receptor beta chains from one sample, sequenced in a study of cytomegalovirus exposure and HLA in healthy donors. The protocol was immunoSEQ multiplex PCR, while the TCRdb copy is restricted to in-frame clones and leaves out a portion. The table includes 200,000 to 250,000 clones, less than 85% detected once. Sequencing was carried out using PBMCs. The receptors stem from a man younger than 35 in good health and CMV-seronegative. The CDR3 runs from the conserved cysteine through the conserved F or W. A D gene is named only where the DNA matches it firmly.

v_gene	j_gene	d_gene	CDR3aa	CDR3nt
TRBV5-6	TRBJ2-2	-	CASSLAAIHQTGELFF	TGTGCCAGCAGCTTGGCAGCGATACACCAGACCGGGGAGCTGTTTTTT
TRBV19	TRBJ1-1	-	CASSMPGYRIRTEAFF	TGTGCCAGTAGTATGCCAGGGTATAGGATCCGCACTGAAGCTTTCTTT
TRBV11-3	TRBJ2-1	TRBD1	CASSQGQGSYNEQFF	TGTGCCAGCAGCCAAGGACAGGGATCCTACAATGAGCAGTTCTTC
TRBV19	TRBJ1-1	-	CASSKRELMNTEAFF	TGTGCCAGTAGTAAACGGGAGCTTATGAACACTGAAGCTTTCTTT
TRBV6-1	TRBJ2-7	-	CASSEGDKGNEQYF	TGTGCCAGCAGTGAGGGGGACAAGGGTAACGAGCAGTACTTC
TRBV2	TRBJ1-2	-	CASRPDGQNYGYTF	TGTGCCAGCAGACCAGATGGGCAGAACTATGGCTACACCTTC
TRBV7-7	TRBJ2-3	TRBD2	CASSFRGRATDTQYF	TGTGCTAGCAGCTTCCGCGGGAGGGCCACAGATACGCAGTATTTT
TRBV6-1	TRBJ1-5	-	CASSVGGGSNQPQHF	TGTGCCAGCAGCGTGGGAGGGGGGAGCAATCAGCCCCAGCATTTT
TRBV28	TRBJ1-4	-	CASSPPGGVNEKLFF	TGTGCCAGCAGTCCCCCGGGGGGGGTAAATGAAAAACTGTTTTTT
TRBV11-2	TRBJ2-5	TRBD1	CASSWRDRGRGETQYF	TGTGCCAGCAGCTGGAGGGACAGGGGGCGAGGGGAGACCCAGTACTTC
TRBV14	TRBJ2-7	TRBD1	CASRRTGPLSSYEQYF	TGTGCCAGCAGGCGGACAGGCCCACTCAGCTCCTACGAGCAGTACTTC